This T cell receptor (beta chain) is drawn from a study of cytomegalovirus exposure and HLA in healthy donors. Overall study: A later analysis reported the 120 or so validation repertoires used the same platform as the roughly 700 first-cohort repertoires.

With regard to this clone: Its matching antigen is unknown.

The CDR3 contains 17 residues. CDR1 is LGHNA and CDR2 is YNFKEQ in the germline V gene. V lost 0 bases to trimming and J lost 0 bases; unmatched junction nucleotides: 1. TCRdb keeps only in-frame clones here, not all; method: immunoSEQ multiplex PCR. Of about 56,000 clones in the sample, approximately 90% were seen once. Findings of the study overall: Investigators reported 150 to 200 TCR beta chains as tied to cytomegalovirus.

The clonotype comes from a man between 18 and 35 years old in good health and CMV-seronegative. The gene calls are TRBV4-2 and TRBJ2-2, with 10 bases lining up with TRBD2. The specimen was PBMCs. The CDR3 DNA reads TGTGCCAGCAGCCAAGAGACTAGCGGGCCGAACACCGGGGAGCTGTTTTTT. Residues: CASSQETSGPNTGELFF.